The entry below gives a single T cell receptor (beta chain) sequence along with its context. Antigen: not known. Treatment given: approximately 18 received Ad26.COV2.S at low or high dose, single or two shots; 5 received placebo; per-sample allocation not given. Samples analyzed were those drawn on day 63 after the first vaccine or placebo injection. A Boston donor was an adult aged 18-55 years. The administered vaccine (an Ad26 vector) expressed Wuhan-strain SARS-CoV-2 spike. Here immunoSEQ multiplex PCR was the method, and the copy in TCRdb shows in-frame clones only, minus some. Of about half a million clones in the sample, 70% to 90% were seen once. The sample belongs to a study of Ad26.COV2.S vaccination and SARS-CoV-2 variants. Study summary: Participants got Ad26.COV2.S intramuscularly, once or twice 56 days apart.

In germline, CDR1 is MDHEN, CDR2 SYDVKM. The CDR3 runs to 13 residues. Trimming left V 3 bases short and J 7 bases short, with 12 bases between. Regarding the study as a whole: Breadth, reportedly substantial, characterized the spike-specific CD8+ and CD4+ T cell responses after vaccination.

The sequence was collected from a person between 18 and 59 years old who received the Ad26.COV2.S COVID-19 vaccine or a placebo. The sample here was peripheral blood, taken in a trial of Ad26.COV2.S vaccine versus placebo. This chain connects TRBV28 to TRBJ1-2; perhaps TRBD1 as D (5 bases). The DNA of the CDR3 is TGTGCCAGCAGTTTTTCAGGGTGGAGTGGCTACACCTTC. Encoded protein: CASSFSGWSGYTF.